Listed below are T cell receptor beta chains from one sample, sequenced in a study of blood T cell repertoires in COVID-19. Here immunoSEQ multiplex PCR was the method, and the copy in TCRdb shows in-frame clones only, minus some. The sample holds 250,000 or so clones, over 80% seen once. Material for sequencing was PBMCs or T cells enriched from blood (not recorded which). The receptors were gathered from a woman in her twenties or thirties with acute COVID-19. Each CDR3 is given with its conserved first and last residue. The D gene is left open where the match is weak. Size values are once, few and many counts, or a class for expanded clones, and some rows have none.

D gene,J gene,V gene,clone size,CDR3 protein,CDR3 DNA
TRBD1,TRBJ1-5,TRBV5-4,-,CASSAGQGGQPQHF,TGTGCCAGCAGCGCCGGACAGGGTGGGCAGCCCCAGCATTTT
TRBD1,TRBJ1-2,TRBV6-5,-,CASRPPGAGGKGFTF,TGTGCCAGCCGACCCCCAGGGGCAGGGGGCAAAGGATTCACCTTC
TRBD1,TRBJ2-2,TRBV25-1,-,CASTMGTGDTGELFF,TGTGCCAGCACCATGGGGACAGGGGACACCGGGGAGCTGTTTTTT
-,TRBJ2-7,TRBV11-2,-,CASSLAQGAYEQYF,TGTGCCAGCAGCTTAGCACAGGGCGCCTACGAGCAGTACTTC
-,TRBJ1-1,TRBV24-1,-,CATSALTGSEAFF,TGTGCCACCAGTGCCCTCACAGGGAGCGAAGCTTTCTTT
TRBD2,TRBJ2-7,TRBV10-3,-,CAISLAGDEQYF,TGTGCCATCAGTCTAGCGGGAGACGAGCAGTACTTC
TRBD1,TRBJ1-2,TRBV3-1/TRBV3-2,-,CASSQDDRDYGYTF,TGTGCCAGCAGCCAAGACGACAGGGACTATGGCTACACCTTC
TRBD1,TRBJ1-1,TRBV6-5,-,CASSFQQGSTEAFF,TGTGCCAGCAGTTTCCAACAGGGGAGCACTGAAGCTTTCTTT
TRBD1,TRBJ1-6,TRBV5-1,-,CASSYDRGNSPLHF,TGCGCCAGCAGCTACGACAGGGGAAATTCACCCCTCCACTTT
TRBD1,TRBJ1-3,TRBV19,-,CASSMRLGQGGGNTIYF,TGTGCCAGTAGTATGCGTCTCGGACAGGGTGGAGGAAACACCATATATTTT
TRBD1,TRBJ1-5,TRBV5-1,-,CASSLTGQARQPQHF,TGCGCCAGCAGCTTGACCGGACAGGCTAGGCAGCCCCAGCATTTT
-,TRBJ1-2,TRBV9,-,CASSVAEGTSGGYTF,TGTGCCAGCAGCGTAGCTGAGGGGACATCGGGAGGCTACACCTTC
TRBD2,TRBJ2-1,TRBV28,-,CASSSGTSSFRNEQFF,TGTGCCAGCAGCTCCGGGACTAGCTCGTTTAGGAATGAGCAGTTCTTC
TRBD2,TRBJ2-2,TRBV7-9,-,CASSLSGGTGELFF,TGTGCCAGCAGCCTCAGCGGGGGCACCGGGGAGCTGTTTTTT
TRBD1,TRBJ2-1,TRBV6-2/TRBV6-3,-,CASSYSWTGSNEQFF,TGTGCCAGCAGTTACTCGTGGACAGGGTCGAATGAGCAGTTCTTC
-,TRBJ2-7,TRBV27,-,CASSSRGLSYEQYF,TGTGCCAGCAGTTCTAGAGGCCTCTCCTACGAGCAGTACTTC
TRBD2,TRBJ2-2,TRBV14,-,CASSHWEVAGVTGELFF,TGTGCCAGCAGCCATTGGGAGGTAGCGGGAGTCACCGGGGAGCTGTTTTTT
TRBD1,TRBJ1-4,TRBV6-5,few,CASSYQQGEKLFF,TGTGCCAGCAGTTACCAACAGGGGGAGAAACTGTTTTTT
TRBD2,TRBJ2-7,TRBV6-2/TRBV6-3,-,CASSATSGYEQYF,TGTGCCAGCAGCGCGACTAGCGGCTACGAGCAGTACTTC
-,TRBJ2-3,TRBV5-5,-,CASSLHGTSTDTQYF,TGTGCCAGCAGCTTACACGGGACTAGCACAGATACGCAGTATTTT
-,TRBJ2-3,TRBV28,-,CASSGGYTDTQYF,TGTGCCAGCAGCGGCGGGTACACAGATACGCAGTATTTT
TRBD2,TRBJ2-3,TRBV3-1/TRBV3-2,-,CASSHVPWGGAAKDTQYF,TGTGCCAGCAGCCACGTTCCCTGGGGGGGAGCGGCCAAGGATACGCAGTATTTT
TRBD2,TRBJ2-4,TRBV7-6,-,CASSPGLAGDIQYF,TGTGCCAGCAGCCCCGGACTAGCCGGGGACATTCAGTACTTC
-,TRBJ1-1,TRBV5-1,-,CASSSFGGEGTEAFF,TGCGCCAGCAGCTCTTTCGGGGGTGAGGGCACTGAAGCTTTCTTT
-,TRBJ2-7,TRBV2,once,CASSSVRAGFEQYF,TGTGCCAGCAGTTCGGTGAGGGCGGGCTTCGAGCAGTACTTC
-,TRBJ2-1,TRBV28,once,CASSLLTGSNEQFF,TGTGCCAGCAGTTTATTGACGGGTAGCAATGAGCAGTTCTTC
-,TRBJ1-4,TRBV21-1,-,CVKEGAKETNEKLFF,TGTGTCAAGGAGGGGGCGAAGGAAACTAATGAAAAACTGTTTTTT
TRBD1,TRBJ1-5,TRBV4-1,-,CASSQDIGDRDLYSNQPQHF,TGCGCCAGCAGCCAAGATATAGGAGACAGGGACTTATATAGCAATCAGCCCCAGCATTTT
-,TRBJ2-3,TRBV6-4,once,CASSDPPRKGGTQYF,TGTGCCAGCAGTGACCCCCCACGTAAGGGAGGTACGCAGTATTTT
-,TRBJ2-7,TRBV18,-,CASSIIGSKFYEQYF,TGTGCCAGCTCAATTATCGGGTCCAAATTTTACGAGCAGTACTTC
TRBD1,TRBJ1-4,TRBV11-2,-,CASSLVSGTVDEKLFF,TGTGCCAGCAGCTTAGTTTCCGGGACAGTCGATGAAAAACTGTTTTTT
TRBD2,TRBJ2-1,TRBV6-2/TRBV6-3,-,CASSWTSGRDDEQFF,TGTGCCAGCAGTTGGACTAGCGGGAGGGACGATGAGCAGTTCTTC
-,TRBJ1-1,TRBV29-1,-,CSVVRTGDTEAFF,TGCAGCGTTGTCAGGACGGGGGACACTGAAGCTTTCTTT
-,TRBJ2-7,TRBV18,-,CASSPGASGNYEQYF,TGTGCCAGCTCACCGGGGGCTAGCGGAAACTACGAGCAGTACTTC
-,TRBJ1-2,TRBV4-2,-,CASSQVPRDYGYTF,TGTGCCAGCAGCCAAGTTCCCCGGGACTATGGCTACACCTTC
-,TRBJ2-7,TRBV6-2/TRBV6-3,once,CASSPRRGSSYEQYF,TGTGCCAGCAGTCCGCGGAGGGGAAGCTCCTACGAGCAGTACTTC
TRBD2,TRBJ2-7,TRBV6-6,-,CASSYIGGSYYEQYF,TGTGCCAGCAGTTACATCGGCGGGAGCTACTACGAGCAGTACTTC
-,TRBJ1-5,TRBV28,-,CASNFPRQGNQPQHF,TGTGCCAGCAATTTCCCCCGACAGGGCAATCAGCCCCAGCATTTT
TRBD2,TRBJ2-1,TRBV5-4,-,CAISGLAGVYNEQFF,TGTGCCATCTCGGGACTAGCGGGAGTGTACAATGAGCAGTTCTTC
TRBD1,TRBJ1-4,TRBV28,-,CASNAQTGTANEKLFF,TGTGCCAGCAACGCCCAAACCGGGACAGCTAATGAAAAACTGTTTTTT
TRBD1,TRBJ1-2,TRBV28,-,CASSSTGDNYGYTF,TGTGCCAGCAGTTCGACAGGGGACAACTATGGCTACACCTTC
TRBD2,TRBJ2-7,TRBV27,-,CASRTSGIGDYEQYF,TGTGCCAGCAGAACCAGCGGGATAGGGGACTACGAGCAGTACTTC
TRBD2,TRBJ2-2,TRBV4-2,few,CASSQKREIGELFF,TGTGCCAGCAGCCAAAAGCGGGAGATCGGGGAGCTGTTTTTT
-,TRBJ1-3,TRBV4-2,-,CASSHQALSSGNTIYF,TGTGCCAGCAGCCACCAGGCGCTATCCTCTGGAAACACCATATATTTT
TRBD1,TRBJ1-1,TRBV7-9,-,CASSAGQGSSEAFF,TGTGCCAGCAGCGCCGGACAGGGATCTTCTGAAGCTTTCTTT
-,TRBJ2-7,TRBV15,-,CATSSTGFYSYEQYF,TGTGCCACCAGCAGTACAGGTTTCTACTCCTACGAGCAGTACTTC
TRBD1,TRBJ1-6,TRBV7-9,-,CASSRDRDSPLHF,TGTGCCAGCAGCCGGGACAGGGATTCACCCCTCCACTTT
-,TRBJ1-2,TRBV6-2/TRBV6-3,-,CASSSGTIYGYTF,TGTGCCAGCAGTTCCGGGACAATCTATGGCTACACCTTC
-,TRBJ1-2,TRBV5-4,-,CASSFEGGGYTF,TGTGCCAGCAGCTTTGAGGGCGGGGGCTACACCTTC
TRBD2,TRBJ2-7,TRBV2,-,CATSTSGSRCYF,TGTGCCACCTCGACTAGCGGGAGCCGTTGTTACTTC